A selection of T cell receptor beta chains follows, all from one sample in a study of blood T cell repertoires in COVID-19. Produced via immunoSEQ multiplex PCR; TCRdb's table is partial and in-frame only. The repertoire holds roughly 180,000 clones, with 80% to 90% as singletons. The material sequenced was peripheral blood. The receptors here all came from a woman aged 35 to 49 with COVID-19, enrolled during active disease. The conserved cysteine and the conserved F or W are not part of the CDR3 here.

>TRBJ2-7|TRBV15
ATSRDIVGEQY
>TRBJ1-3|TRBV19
ASNRGQYPGNTIY
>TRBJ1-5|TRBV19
ASTSGRVGSNQPQH
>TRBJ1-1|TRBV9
ASSDRPGTGKAWTEAF
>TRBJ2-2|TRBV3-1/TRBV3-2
ASSRKPPGSGGTGELF
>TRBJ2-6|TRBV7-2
ASSLMSGRASGANVLT
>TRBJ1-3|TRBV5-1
ASSLTGSSGNTIY
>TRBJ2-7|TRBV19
ASSIRGGTVEQY
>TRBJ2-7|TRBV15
ATSRTGQDYEQY
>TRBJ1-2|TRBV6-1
ASSGTGWDTNYGYT
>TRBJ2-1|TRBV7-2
ASSLVAGGYNEQF
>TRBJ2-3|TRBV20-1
SAGGSDTQY
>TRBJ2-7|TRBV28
ASSSGLAEQY
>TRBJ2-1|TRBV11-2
ASSLRQGSYNEQF
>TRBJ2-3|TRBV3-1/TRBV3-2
ASSHSSSTDTQY
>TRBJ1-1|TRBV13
ASSLRGLGNTEAF
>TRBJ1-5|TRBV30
ACPGTEINQPQH
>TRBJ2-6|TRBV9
ASSVSTGLHSGANVLT
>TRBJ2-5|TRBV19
ASSMGRDQETQY
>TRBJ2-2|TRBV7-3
ASSFPVGGNTGELF
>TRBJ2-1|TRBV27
ASRSRGSSYNEQF
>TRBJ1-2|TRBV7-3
ASSLNSGEGYT
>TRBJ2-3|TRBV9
ASSATSGGSTDTQY
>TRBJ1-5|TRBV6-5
ASRSGQGHQPQH
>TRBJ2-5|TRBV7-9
ASILETEQETQY
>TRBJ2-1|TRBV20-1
SARDRIEQF
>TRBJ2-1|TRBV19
ASSIQGPYNEQF
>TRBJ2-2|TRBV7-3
ASSPTGLAGLPNTGELF
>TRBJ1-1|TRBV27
ASTKATGKNTEAF
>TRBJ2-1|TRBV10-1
ASSEGLAGGWDEQF
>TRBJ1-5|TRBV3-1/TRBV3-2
ASSQSGQRIQPQH
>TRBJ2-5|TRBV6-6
ASSFRQGETQY
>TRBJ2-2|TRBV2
ASSRLAANTGELF
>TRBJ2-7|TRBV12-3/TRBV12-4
ASSLGSYEQY
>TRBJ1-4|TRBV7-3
ASSLTFTDSNEKLF
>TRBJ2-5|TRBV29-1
SVRGGQTGETQY